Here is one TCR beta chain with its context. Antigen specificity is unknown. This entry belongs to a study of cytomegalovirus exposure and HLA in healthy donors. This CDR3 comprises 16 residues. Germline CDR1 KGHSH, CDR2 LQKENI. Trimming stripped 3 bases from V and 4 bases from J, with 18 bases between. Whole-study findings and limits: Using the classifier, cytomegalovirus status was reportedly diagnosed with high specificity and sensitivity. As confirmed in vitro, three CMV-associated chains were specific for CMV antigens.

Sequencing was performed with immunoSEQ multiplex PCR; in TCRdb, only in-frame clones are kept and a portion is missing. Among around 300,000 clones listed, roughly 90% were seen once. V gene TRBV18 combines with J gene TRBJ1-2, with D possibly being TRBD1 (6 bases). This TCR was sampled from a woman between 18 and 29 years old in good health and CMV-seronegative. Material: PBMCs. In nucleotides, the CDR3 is TGTGCCAGCTCACCGGTCGCAGGGGCGCATAGCTATGGCTACACCTTC. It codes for CASSPVAGAHSYGYTF. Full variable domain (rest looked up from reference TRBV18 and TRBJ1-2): NAGVMQNPRHLVRRRGQEARLRCSPMKGHSHVYWYRQLPEEGLKFMVYLQKENIIDESGMPKERFSAEFPKEGPSILRIQQVVRGDSAAYFCASSPVAGAHSYGYTFGSGTRLTVV.